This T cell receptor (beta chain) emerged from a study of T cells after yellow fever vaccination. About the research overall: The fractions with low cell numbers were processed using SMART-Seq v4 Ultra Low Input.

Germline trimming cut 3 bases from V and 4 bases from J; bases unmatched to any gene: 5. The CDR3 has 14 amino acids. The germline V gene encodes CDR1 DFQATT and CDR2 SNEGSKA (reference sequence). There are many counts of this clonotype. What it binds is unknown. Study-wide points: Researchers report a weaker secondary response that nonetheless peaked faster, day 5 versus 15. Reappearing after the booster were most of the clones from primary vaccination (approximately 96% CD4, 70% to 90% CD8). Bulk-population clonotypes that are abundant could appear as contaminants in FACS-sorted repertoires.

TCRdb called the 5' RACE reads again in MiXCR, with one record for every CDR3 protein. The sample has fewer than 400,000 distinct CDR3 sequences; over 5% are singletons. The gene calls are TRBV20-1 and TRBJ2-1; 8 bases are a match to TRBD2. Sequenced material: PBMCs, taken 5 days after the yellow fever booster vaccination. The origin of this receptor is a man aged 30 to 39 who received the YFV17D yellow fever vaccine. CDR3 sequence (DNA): TGCAGTGCTAGTCTAAGCGGGGGATACAATGAGCAGTTCTTC. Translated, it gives CSASLSGGYNEQFF.